These 16 T cell receptor beta chains originate from one sample sequenced in a study of metastatic and nonmetastatic thyroid tumors. Treatment of any kind had been given to no patient before thyroid surgery. TCRdb redid the clone calls on the PCR reads using MiXCR. The sample consists of about 20,000 clones, roughly 29% of them appearing once. Sequenced: tumor tissue. These receptor sequences come from a male donor with papillary thyroid cancer or a benign thyroid nodule (not recorded which). Some clones in this sample may be carry-over from other donors' samples.

By sample share, this clone is medium-sized. The CDR3 loop is CASSLVASGSKGTDTQYF. The CDR3, as DNA: TGTGCCAGCAGCTTAGTAGCTAGCGGGAGTAAGGGCACAGATACGCAGTATTTT. The chain couples TRBV7-8 to TRBJ2-3; 10 bases align to TRBD2. The CDR3 consists of 18 residues. J was trimmed by 1 base and V by 1 base; bases with no gene match: 8. Looked up from germline, CDR1 is SGHVS and CDR2 is FQNEAQ.

This clone was found a few times. The rearrangement links TRBV2 to TRBJ1-2, with a tentative D call TRBD1 (6 bases). The CDR3 has 12 amino acids. Trimming shortened V by 8 bases and J by 12 bases, and 19 bases separated the two germline ends. The germline gives CDR1 SNHLY, CDR2 FYNNEI. For the CDR3, the DNA is TGTGCCAGCTACGGGACAAGGGAAGACCACACCTTC. It codes for CASYGTREDHTF.

This clone was found many times. This chain connects TRBV7-6 to TRBJ2-5, with unresolved D. The CDR3 is 15 amino acids. Trimming shortened V by 4 bases and J by 4 bases, and 16 bases separated the two germline ends. Germline V gene lookup returns CDR1 SGHVS and CDR2 FNYEAQ. The CDR3 DNA reads TGTGCCAGCAGCTCCTCTGGAACCAGAGGAGAGACCCAGTACTTC. Amino acids: CASSSSGTRGETQYF.

The chain combines TRBV2 with TRBJ2-2, with TRBD2 as a possible D gene (7 bases). Per germline, CDR1 SNHLY and CDR2 FYNNEI. The CDR3 covers 14 residues. Trimming stripped 6 bases from V and 6 bases from J, with 14 bases between. The CDR3 bases are TGTGCCAGCAGGAAGGGGGGGTTGGCCGGGGAGCTGTTTTTT. Translation: CASRKGGLAGELFF.

This chain connects TRBV6-1 to TRBJ2-7; D possibly uses TRBD1 or TRBD2 (5 bases each). The CDR3 consists of 16 residues. Germline lookup yields CDR1 MNHNS and CDR2 SASEGT. V lost 4 bases, J lost 0 bases, and 16 bases lay in between. The CDR3 region is CASSAVGTSVSYEQYF. Here the CDR3 DNA reads TGTGCCAGCAGTGCTGTCGGGACCTCTGTCTCCTACGAGCAGTACTTC.

This clone has just a few counts. V is TRBV6-4 and J is TRBJ2-1; 12 nucleotides agree with TRBD2. The germline V gene has CDR1 MRHNA and CDR2 SNTAGT. The CDR3 consists of 15 residues. After removal of 6 bases from V and 8 bases from J, the junction contained 8 bases not matched to a gene. The chain's CDR3 is CASSRGTSGWDEQFF. As DNA, the CDR3 is TGTGCCAGCAGCCGAGGGACTAGCGGGTGGGATGAGCAGTTCTTC.

This chain's CDR3 is CASSSDRREQYF. The CDR3 DNA sequence: TGCGCCAGCAGCTCCGACAGGCGCGAGCAGTACTTC. V is TRBV5-1 and J is TRBJ2-7; D perhaps matches TRBD1 (6 bases). Germline V gene lookup returns CDR1 SGHRS and CDR2 YFSETQ. V was pared by 3 bases and J by 6 bases, with 10 bases between. CDR3 size: 12 residues.

CDR3 nucleotide sequence: TGCGCCAGCAGCCCGGTGGGAGTCTACGAGCAGTACTTC. It encodes CASSPVGVYEQYF. The chain combines TRBV4-1 with TRBJ2-7, with D maybe TRBD2 (5 bases). The CDR3 has 13 residues. Per germline, CDR1 MGHRA and CDR2 YSYEKL. V was shortened by 4 bases and J by 3 bases, with 10 bases between the two germline ends.

At least ten counts were recorded for this clone. The rearrangement uses TRBV19 and TRBJ2-2; D ambiguous. Trimming pared 3 bases from V and 0 bases from J, leaving 11 bases between. This CDR3 has 16 amino acids. Germline V lookup: CDR1 LNHDA, CDR2 SQIVND (reference sequence). The CDR3 spells CASSMLTDSNTGELFF. In DNA, the CDR3 is TGTGCCAGTAGTATGCTGACCGACTCGAACACCGGGGAGCTGTTTTTT.

This rearrangement joins TRBV11-2 to TRBJ1-4; the match to TRBD1 covers 7 bases. Germline CDR1 reads SGHAT; CDR2 reads FQNNGV. Germline trimming cut 6 bases from V and 7 bases from J; bases unmatched to any gene: 11. The CDR3 is made up of 15 amino acids. The CDR3 sequence: CASRPIRGFAEKLFF. The CDR3 coding sequence is TGTGCCAGCAGACCGATCAGGGGGTTCGCTGAAAAACTGTTTTTT.

This clone was counted many times. The chain carries TRBV19 and TRBJ2-3; D could derive from TRBD1 or TRBD2 (5 bases each). The germline gives CDR1 LNHDA, CDR2 SQIVND (reference sequence). Trimming pared 2 bases from V and 2 bases from J, leaving 23 bases between. The CDR3 consists of 19 residues. DNA for the CDR3: TGTGCCAGTAGTATATCCAGGGTGCTGTCCGGACTCTACACAGATACGCAGTATTTT. Amino acids: CASSISRVLSGLYTDTQYF.

This clone is judged medium-sized. V gene TRBV7-6 combines with J gene TRBJ2-2; D remains unclear. V was trimmed by 5 bases and J by 3 bases, leaving 16 bases between them. Germline V gives CDR1 SGHVS, CDR2 FNYEAQ. The CDR3 is made up of 16 amino acids. The CDR3 DNA is TGTGCCAGCAGCGAAGGGTGGGGAAGGGACACCGGGGAGCTGTTTTTT. Translation gives CASSEGWGRDTGELFF.

The rearrangement links TRBV5-1 to TRBJ2-2; the D is unclear. The germline CDR1 and CDR2 sequences are SGHRS and YFSETQ. V lost 4 bases and J lost 6, with 7 bases in between. The CDR3 contains 12 residues. DNA of the CDR3: TGCGCCAGCAGCCCAAACTCCGGGGAGCTGTTTTTT. Translation gives CASSPNSGELFF. Based on the CDR3 plus reference TRBV5-1 and TRBJ2-2, the full variable domain is KAGVTQTPRYLIKTRGQQVTLSCSPISGHRSVSWYQQTPGQGLQFLFEYFSETQRNKGNFPGRFSGRQFSNSRSEMNVSTLELGDSALYLCASSPNSGELFFGEGSRLTVL.

Judged by abundance, this clone is medium-sized (0.01 to 0.1%). The chain combines TRBV7-9 with TRBJ1-1; D is perhaps TRBD1 (6 bases). CDR1 and CDR2 (germline): SEHNR, FQNEAQ (reference sequence). Trimming left V 1 base short and J 3 bases short, with 9 bases between. This CDR3 has 14 residues. The CDR3 reads CASSLVSGDTEAFF. The CDR3 coding sequence is TGTGCCAGCAGCTTAGTATCAGGGGACACTGAAGCTTTCTTT.

This clone came up a few times. The V and J genes are TRBV7-2 and TRBJ2-1, with D uncertain. Trimming removed 5 bases at V and 5 bases at J, with 4 bases between. This CDR3 comprises 11 residues. Germline CDR1 and CDR2: SGHTA and FQGNSA. This CDR3 is CASSTHNEQFF. The CDR3 DNA reads TGTGCCAGCAGCACTCACAATGAGCAGTTCTTC.

The table lists this clone with many counts. The chain combines TRBV6-4 with TRBJ2-1; D is ambiguous. V lost 6 bases to trimming and J lost 0 bases, with 33 bases between them. CDR3 length: 22 residues. Germline CDR1 reads MRHNA; CDR2 reads SNTAGT. The CDR3 protein is CASRKYIPRTYTTSSSYNEQFF. The CDR3 DNA follows: TGTGCCAGCAGAAAATATATTCCCAGGACGTACACAACCTCTAGCTCCTACAATGAGCAGTTCTTC.